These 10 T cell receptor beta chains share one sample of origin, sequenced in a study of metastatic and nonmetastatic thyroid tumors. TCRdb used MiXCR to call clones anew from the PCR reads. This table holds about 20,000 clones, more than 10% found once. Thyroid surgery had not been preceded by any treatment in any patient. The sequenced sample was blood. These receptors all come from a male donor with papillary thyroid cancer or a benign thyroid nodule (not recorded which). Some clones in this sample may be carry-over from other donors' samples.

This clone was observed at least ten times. The CDR3 nucleotides are TGTGCCAGCAGCTTAGTGCGGGGGCACACTGAAGCTTTCTTT. Protein sequence: CASSLVRGHTEAFF. V and J are TRBV11-1 and TRBJ1-1; TRBD1 might be the D (6 bases). The CDR3 loop spans 14 amino acids. Deletions cut 1 base from V and 3 bases from J, with 9 bases between. CDR1 is SGHAT and CDR2 is FQDESV in the germline V gene (reference sequence).

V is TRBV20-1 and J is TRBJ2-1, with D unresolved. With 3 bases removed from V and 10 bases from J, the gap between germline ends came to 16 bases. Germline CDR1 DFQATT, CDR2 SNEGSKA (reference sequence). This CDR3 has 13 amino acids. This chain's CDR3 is CSARRDLVLEQFF. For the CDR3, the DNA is TGCAGTGCTAGGAGAGACCTGGTTTTAGAGCAGTTCTTC.

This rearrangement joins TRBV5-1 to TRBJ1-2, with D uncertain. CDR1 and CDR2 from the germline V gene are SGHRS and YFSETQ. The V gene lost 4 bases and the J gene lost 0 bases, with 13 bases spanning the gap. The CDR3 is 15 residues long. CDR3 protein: CASSPDVGTNYGYTF. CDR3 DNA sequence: TGCGCCAGCAGCCCAGATGTGGGGACTAACTATGGCTACACCTTC.

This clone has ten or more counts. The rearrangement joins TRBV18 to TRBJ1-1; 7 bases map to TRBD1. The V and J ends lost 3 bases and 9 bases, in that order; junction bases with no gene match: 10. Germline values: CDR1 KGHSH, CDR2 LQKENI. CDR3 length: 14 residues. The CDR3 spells CASSPGKDRAQAFF. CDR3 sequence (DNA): TGTGCCAGCTCACCGGGGAAAGACAGGGCTCAAGCTTTCTTT.

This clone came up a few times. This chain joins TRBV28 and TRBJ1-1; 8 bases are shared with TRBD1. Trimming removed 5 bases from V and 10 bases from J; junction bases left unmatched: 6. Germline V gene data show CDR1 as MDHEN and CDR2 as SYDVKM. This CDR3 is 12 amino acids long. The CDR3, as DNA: TGTGCCAGCAGTCCTCCGGACAGGGCAGCTTTCTTT. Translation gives CASSPPDRAAFF. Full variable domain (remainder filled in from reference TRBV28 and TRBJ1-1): DVKVTQSSRYLVKRTGEKVFLECVQDMDHENMFWYRQDPGLGLRLIYFSYDVKMKEKGDIPEGYSVSREKKERFSLILESASTNQTSMYLCASSPPDRAAFFGQGTRLTVV.

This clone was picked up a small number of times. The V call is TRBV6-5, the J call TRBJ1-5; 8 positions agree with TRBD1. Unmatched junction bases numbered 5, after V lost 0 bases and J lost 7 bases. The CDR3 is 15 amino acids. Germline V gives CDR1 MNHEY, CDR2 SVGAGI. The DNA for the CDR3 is TGTGCCAGCAGTTACTCGACAGGGGAGGACCAGCCCCAGCATTTT. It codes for CASSYSTGEDQPQHF.

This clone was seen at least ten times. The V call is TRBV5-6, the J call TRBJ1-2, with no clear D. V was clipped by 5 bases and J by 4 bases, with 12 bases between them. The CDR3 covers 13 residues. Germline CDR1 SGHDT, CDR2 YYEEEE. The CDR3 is CASSTEGVYGYTF. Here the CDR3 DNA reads TGTGCCAGCAGTACGGAGGGCGTCTATGGCTACACCTTC.

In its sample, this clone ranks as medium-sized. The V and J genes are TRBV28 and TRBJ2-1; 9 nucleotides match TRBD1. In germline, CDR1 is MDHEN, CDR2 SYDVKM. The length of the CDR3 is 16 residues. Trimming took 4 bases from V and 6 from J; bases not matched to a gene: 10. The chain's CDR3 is CASSSSGQGGFNEQFF. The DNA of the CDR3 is TGTGCCAGCAGTTCCTCGGGACAGGGAGGTTTCAATGAGCAGTTCTTC.

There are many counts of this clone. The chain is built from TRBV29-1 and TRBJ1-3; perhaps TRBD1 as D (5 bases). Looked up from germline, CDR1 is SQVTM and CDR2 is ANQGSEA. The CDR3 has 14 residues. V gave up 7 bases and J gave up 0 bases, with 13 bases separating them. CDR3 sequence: CSGLGVGSGNTIYF. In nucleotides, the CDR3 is TGCAGCGGTCTGGGGGTCGGCTCTGGAAACACCATATATTTT.

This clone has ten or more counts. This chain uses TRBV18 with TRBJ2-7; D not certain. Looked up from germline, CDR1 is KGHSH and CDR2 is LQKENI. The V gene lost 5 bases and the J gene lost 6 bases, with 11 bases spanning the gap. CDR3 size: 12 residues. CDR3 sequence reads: CASSSSELEQYF. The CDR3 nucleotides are TGTGCCAGCTCATCATCGGAGCTCGAGCAGTACTTC.